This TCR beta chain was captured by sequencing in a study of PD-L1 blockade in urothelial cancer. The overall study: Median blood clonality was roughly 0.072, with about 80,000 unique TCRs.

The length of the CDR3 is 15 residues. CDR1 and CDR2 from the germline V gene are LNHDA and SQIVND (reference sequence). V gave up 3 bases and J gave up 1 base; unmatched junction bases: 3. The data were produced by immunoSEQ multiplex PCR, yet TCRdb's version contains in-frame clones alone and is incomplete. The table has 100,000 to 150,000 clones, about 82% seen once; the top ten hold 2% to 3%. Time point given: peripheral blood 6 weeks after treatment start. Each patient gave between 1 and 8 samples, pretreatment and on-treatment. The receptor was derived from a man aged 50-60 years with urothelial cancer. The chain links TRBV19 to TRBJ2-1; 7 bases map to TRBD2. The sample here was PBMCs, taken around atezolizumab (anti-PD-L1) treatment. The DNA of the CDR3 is TGTGCCAGTAGTATTAGCGGGTGGTCCTACAATGAGCAGTTCTTC. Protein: CASSISGWSYNEQFF.